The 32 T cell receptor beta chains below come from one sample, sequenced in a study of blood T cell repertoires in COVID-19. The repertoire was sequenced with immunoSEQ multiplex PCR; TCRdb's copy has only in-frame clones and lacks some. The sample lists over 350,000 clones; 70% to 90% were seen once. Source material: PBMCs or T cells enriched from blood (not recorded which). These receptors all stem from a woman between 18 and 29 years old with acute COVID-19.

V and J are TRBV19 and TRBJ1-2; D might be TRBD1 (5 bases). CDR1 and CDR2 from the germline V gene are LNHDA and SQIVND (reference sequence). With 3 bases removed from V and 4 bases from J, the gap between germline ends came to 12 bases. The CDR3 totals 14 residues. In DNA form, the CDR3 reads TGTGCCAGTAGTATTCAGGAGACAGCCTATGGCTACACCTTC. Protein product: CASSIQETAYGYTF.

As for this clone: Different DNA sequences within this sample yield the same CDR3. DNA of the CDR3: TGCGCCAGCAGTGAGTCCTACGGGAACACTGAAGCTTTCTTT. Its protein is CASSESYGNTEAFF. J is TRBJ1-1 and V is TRBV10-1; D remains ambiguous. The germline V gene has CDR1 WNHNN and CDR2 SYGVQD (reference sequence). V was pared by 0 bases and J by 1 base, with 6 bases between. There are 14 residues in the CDR3.

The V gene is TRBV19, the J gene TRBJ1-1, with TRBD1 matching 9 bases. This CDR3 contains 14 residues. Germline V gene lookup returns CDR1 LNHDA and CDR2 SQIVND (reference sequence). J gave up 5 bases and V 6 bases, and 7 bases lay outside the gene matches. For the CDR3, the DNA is TGTGCCAGTAGATTACAGGGGGCGGGAACTGAAGCTTTCTTT. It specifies CASRLQGAGTEAFF.

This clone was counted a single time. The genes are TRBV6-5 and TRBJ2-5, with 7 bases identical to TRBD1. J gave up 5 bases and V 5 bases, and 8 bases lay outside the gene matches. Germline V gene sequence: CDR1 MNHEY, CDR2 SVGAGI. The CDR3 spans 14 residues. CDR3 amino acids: CASSRQGGRETQYF. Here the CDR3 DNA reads TGTGCCAGCAGTCGACAGGGCGGAAGGGAGACCCAGTACTTC.

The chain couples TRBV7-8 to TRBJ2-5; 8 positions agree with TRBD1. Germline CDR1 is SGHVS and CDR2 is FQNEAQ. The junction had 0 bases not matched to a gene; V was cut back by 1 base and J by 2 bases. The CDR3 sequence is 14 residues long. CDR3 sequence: CASSLGTGQETQYF. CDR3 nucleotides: TGTGCCAGCAGCTTAGGGACAGGGCAAGAGACCCAGTACTTC.

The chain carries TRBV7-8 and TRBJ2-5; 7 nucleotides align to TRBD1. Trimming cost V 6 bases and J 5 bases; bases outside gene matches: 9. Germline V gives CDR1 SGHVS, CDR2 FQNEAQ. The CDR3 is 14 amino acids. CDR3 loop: CASRDVPTGETQYF. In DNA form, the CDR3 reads TGTGCCAGCAGGGACGTCCCGACAGGGGAGACCCAGTACTTC.

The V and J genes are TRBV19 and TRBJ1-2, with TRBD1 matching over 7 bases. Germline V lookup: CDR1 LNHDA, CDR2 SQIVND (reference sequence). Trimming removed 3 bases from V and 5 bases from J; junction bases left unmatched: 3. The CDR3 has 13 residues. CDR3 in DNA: TGTGCCAGTAGTATCGGGACAGCGTATGGCTACACCTTC. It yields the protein CASSIGTAYGYTF. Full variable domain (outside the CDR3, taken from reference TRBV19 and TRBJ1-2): DGGITQSPKYLFRKEGQNVTLSCEQNLNHDAMYWYRQDPGQGLRLIYYSQIVNDFQKGDIAEGYSVSREKKESFPLTVTSAQKNPTAFYLCASSIGTAYGYTFGSGTRLTVV.

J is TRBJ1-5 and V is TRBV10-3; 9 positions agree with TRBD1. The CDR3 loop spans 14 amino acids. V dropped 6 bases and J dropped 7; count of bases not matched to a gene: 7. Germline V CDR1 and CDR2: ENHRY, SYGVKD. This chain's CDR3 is CAISRDRVRQPQHF. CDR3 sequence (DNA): TGTGCCATCAGCCGGGACAGGGTAAGACAGCCCCAGCATTTT.

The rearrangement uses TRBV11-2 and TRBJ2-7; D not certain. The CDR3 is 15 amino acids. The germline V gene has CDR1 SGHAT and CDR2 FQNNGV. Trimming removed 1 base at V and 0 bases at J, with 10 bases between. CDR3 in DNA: TGTGCCAGCAGCTTAGTTGGGCAGAGCTCCTACGAGCAGTACTTC. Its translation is CASSLVGQSSYEQYF.

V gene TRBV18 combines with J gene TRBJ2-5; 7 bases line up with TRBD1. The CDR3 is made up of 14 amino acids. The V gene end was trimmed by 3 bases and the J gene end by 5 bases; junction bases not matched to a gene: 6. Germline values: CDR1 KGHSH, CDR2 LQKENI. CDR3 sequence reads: CASSPGQAKETQYF. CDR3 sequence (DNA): TGTGCCAGCTCACCCGGACAGGCTAAGGAGACCCAGTACTTC.

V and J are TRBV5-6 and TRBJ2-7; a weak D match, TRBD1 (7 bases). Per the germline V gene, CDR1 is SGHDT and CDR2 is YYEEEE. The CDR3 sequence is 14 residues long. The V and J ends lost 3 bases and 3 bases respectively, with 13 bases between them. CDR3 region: CASSWGDRSYEQYF. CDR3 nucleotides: TGTGCCAGCAGCTGGGGGGACAGAAGCTACGAGCAGTACTTC.

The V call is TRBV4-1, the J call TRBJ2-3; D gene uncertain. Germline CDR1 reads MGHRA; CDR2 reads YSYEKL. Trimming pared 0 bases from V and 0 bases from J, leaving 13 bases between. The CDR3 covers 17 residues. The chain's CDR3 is CASSQDPSTGSTDTQYF. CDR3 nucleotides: TGCGCCAGCAGCCAAGACCCGTCGACGGGTAGCACAGATACGCAGTATTTT.

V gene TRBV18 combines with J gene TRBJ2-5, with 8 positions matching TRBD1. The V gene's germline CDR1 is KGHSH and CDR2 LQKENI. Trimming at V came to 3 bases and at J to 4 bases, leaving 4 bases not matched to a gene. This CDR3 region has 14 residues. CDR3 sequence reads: CASSPQGARETQYF. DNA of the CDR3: TGTGCCAGCTCACCCCAGGGGGCCAGAGAGACCCAGTACTTC.

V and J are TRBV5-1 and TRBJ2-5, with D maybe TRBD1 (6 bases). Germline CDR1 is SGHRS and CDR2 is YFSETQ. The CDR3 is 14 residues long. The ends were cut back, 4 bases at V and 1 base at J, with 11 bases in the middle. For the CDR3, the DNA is TGCGCCAGCAGCATAGGACAGATCCAAGAGACCCAGTACTTC. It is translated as CASSIGQIQETQYF.

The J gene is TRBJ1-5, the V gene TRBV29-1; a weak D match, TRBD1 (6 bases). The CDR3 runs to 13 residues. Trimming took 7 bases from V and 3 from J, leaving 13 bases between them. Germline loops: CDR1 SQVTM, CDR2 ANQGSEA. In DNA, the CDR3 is TGCAGCGCCCTGGGACATAACAATCAGCCCCAGCATTTT. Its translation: CSALGHNNQPQHF.

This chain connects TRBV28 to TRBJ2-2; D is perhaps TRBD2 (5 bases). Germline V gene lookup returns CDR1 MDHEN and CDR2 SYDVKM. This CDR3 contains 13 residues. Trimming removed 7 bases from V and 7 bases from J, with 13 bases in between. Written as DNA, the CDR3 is TGTGCCAGCAAATCGACGGGGTTCGGGGAGCTGTTTTTT. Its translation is CASKSTGFGELFF.

Written as DNA, the CDR3 is TGTGCCAGCACGAGACCGGGGACTGAGACCCAGTACTTC. This codes for CASTRPGTETQYF. The J gene is TRBJ2-5, the V gene TRBV28; a weak D match, TRBD2 (6 bases). This CDR3 spans 13 amino acids. Per germline, CDR1 MDHEN and CDR2 SYDVKM. V was shortened by 7 bases and J by 5 bases, with 14 bases between the two germline ends.

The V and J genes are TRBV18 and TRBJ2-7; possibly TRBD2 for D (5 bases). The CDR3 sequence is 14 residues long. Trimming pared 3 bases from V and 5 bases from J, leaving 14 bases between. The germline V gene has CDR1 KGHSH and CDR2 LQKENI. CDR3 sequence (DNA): TGTGCCAGCTCACCCGCCGAGGCGGGCCACGAGCAGTACTTC. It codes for CASSPAEAGHEQYF.

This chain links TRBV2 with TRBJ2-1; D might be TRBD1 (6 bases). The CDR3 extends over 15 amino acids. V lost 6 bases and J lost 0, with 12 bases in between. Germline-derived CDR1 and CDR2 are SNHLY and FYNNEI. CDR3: CASSAGTSSYNEQFF. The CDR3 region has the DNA TGTGCCAGCAGCGCCGGGACAAGCTCCTACAATGAGCAGTTCTTC.

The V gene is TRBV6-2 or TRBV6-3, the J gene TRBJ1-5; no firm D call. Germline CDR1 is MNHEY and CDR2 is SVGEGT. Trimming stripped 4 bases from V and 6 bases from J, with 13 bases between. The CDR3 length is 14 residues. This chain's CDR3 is CASSLGSGSQPQHF. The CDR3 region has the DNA TGTGCCAGCAGTTTGGGCAGTGGAAGTCAGCCCCAGCATTTT.

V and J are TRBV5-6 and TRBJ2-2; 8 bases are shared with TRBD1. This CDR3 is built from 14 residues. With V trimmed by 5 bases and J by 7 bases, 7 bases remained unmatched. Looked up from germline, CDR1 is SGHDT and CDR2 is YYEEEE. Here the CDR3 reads CASSRTGGIGELFF. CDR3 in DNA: TGTGCCAGCAGTCGTACAGGGGGGATCGGGGAGCTGTTTTTT.

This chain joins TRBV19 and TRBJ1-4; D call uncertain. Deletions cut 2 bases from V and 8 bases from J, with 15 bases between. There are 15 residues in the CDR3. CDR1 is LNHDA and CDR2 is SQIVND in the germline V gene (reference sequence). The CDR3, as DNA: TGTGCCAGTAGTATACGGTCCGGGGTACCAGAAAAACTGTTTTTT. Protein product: CASSIRSGVPEKLFF.

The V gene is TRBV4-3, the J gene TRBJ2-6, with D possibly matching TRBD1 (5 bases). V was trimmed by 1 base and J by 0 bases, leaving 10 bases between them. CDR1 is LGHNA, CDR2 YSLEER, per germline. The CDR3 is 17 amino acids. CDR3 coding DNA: TGCGCCAGCAGCCAAGGATTGGGGCTCTCTGGGGCCAACGTCCTGACTTTC. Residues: CASSQGLGLSGANVLTF.

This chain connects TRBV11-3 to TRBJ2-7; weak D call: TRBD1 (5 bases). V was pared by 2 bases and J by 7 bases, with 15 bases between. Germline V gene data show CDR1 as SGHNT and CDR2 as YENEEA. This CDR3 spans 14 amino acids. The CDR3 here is CASSLNAGSVEQYF. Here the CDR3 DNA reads TGTGCCAGCAGCTTAAATGCAGGGTCGGTAGAGCAGTACTTC.

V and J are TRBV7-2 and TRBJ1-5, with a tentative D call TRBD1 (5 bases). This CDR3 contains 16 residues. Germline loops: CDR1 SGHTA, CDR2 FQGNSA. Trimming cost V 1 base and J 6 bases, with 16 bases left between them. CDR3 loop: CASSLESQRGSQPQHF. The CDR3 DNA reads TGTGCCAGCAGCTTAGAATCCCAAAGGGGCTCTCAGCCCCAGCATTTT.

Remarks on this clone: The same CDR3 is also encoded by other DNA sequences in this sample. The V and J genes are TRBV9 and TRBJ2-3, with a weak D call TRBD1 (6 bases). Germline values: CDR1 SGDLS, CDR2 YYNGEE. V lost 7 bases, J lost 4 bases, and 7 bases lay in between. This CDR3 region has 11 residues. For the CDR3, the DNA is TGTGCCAGCCAGGGGTCAGATACGCAGTATTTT. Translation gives CASQGSDTQYF.

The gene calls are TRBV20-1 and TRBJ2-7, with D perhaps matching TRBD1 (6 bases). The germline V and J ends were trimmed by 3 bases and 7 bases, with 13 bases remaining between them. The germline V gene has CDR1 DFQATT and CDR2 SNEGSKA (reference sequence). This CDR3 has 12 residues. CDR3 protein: CSASSRGEEQYF. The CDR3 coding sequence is TGCAGTGCTAGTTCCAGGGGTGAGGAGCAGTACTTC.

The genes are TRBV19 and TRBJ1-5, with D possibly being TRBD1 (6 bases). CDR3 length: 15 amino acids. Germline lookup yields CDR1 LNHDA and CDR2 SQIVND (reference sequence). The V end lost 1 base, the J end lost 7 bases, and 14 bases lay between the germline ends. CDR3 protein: CASSIVAQGKQPQHF. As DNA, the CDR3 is TGTGCCAGTAGTATAGTGGCGCAGGGGAAACAGCCCCAGCATTTT.

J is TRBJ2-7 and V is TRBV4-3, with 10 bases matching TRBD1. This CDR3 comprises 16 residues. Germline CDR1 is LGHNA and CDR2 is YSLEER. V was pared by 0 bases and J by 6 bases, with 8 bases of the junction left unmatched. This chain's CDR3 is CASSQDPPGQGSEQYF. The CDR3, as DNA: TGCGCCAGCAGCCAAGATCCCCCGGGACAGGGGTCCGAGCAGTACTTC.

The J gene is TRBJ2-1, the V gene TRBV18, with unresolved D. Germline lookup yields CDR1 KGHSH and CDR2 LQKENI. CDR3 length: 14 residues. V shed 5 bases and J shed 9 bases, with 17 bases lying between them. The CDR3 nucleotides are TGTGCCAGCTCAGGAGCACACCTCAAAGGTGAGCAGTTCTTC. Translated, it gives CASSGAHLKGEQFF.

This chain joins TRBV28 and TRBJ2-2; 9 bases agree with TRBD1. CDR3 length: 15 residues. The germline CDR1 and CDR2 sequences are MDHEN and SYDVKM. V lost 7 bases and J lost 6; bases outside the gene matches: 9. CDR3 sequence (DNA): TGTGCCAGCACACTCCGGGACAGGGAGTCCGGGGAGCTGTTTTTT. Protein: CASTLRDRESGELFF.

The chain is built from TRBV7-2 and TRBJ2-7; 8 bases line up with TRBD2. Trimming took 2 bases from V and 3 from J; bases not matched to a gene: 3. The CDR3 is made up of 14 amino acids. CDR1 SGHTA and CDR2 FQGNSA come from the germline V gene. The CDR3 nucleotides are TGTGCCAGCAGCTTACGGGGGGGCCTCTACGAGCAGTACTTC. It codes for CASSLRGGLYEQYF. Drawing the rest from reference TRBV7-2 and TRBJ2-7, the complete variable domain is GAGVSQSPSNKVTEKGKDVELRCDPISGHTALYWYRQSLGQGLEFLIYFQGNSAPDKSGLPSDRFSAERTGGSVSTLTIQRTQQEDSAVYLCASSLRGGLYEQYFGPGTRLTVT.